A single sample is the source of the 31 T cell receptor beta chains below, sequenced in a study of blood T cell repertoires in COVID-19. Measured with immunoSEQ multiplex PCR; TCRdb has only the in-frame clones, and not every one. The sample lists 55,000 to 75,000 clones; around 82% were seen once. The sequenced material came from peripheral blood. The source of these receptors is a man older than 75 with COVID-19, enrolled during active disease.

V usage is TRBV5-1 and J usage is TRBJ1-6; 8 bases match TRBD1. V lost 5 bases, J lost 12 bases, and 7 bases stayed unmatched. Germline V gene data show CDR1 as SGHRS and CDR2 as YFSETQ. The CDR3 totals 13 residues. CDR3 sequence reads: CASRVTGEGPLHF. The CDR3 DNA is TGCGCCAGCAGAGTGACAGGGGAGGGACCCCTCCACTTT. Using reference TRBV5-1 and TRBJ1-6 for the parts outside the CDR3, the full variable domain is KAGVTQTPRYLIKTRGQQVTLSCSPISGHRSVSWYQQTPGQGLQFLFEYFSETQRNKGNFPGRFSGRQFSNSRSEMNVSTLELGDSALYLCASRVTGEGPLHFGNGTRLTVT.

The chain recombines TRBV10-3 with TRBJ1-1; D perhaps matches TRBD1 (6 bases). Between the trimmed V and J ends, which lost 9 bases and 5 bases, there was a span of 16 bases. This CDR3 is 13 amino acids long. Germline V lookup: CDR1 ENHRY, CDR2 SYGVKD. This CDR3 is CAMRRDIGTEAFF. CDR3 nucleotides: TGTGCCATGCGCCGGGACATAGGTACTGAAGCTTTCTTT.

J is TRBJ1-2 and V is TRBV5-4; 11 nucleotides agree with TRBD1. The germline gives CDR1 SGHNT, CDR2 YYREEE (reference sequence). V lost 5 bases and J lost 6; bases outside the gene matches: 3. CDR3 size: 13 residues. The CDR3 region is CASSGTGGNGYTF. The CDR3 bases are TGTGCCAGCAGTGGGACAGGGGGGAATGGCTACACCTTC.

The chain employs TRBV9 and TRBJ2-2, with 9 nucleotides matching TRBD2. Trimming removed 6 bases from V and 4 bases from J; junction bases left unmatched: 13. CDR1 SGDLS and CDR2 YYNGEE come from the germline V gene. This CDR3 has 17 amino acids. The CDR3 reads CASNPRERGVGTGELFF. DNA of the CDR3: TGTGCCAGCAACCCTCGGGAGCGGGGGGTTGGCACCGGGGAGCTGTTTTTT.

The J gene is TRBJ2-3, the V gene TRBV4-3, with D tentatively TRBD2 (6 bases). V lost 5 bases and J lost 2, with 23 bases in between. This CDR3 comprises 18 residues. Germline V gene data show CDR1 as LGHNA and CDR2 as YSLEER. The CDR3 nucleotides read TGCGCCAGCAGCGCGCGGGAAACGTTGCCTAGGCCCACAGATACGCAGTATTTT. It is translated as CASSARETLPRPTDTQYF.

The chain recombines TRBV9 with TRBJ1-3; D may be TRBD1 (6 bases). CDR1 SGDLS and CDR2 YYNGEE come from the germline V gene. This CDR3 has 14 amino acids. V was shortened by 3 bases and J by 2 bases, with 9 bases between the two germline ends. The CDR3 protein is CASSARQAGNTIYF. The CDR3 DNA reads TGTGCCAGCAGCGCTCGACAGGCTGGAAACACCATATATTTT.

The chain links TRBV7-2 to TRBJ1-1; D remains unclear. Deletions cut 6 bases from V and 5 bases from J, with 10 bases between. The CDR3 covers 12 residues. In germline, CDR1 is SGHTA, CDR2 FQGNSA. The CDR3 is CASSAILTEAFF. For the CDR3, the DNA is TGTGCCAGCAGTGCGATCCTAACTGAAGCTTTCTTT.

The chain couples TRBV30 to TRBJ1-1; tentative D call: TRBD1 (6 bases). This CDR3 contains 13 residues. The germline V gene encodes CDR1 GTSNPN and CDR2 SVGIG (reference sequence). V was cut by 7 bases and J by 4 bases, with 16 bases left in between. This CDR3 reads CASTGLSGTEAFF. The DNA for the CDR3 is TGTGCCTCCACAGGGCTATCGGGCACTGAAGCTTTCTTT. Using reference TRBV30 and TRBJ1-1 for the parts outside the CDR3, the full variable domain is SQTIHQWPATLVQPVGSPLSLECTVEGTSNPNLYWYRQAAGRGLQLLFYSVGIGQISSEVPQNLSASRPQDRQFILSSKKLLLSDSGFYLCASTGLSGTEAFFGQGTRLTVV.

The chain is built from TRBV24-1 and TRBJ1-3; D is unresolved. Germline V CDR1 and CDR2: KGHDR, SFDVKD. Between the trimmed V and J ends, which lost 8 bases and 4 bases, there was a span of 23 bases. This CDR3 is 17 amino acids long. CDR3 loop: CATIDERAGSVGNTIYF. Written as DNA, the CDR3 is TGTGCCACCATCGACGAGAGGGCGGGGAGCGTCGGAAACACCATATATTTT.

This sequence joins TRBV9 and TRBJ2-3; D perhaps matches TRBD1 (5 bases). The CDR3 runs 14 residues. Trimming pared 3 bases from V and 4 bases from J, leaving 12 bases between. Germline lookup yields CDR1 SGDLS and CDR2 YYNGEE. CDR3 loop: CASSDQGGADTQYF. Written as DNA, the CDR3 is TGTGCCAGCAGCGACCAGGGCGGAGCAGATACGCAGTATTTT.

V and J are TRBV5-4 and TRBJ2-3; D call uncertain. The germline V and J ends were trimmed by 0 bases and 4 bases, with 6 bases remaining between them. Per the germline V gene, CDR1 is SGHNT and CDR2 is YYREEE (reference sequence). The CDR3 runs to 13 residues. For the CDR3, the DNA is TGTGCCAGCAGCTTGGGCACTGCAGATACGCAGTATTTT. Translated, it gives CASSLGTADTQYF. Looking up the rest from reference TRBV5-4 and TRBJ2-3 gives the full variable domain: ETGVTQSPTHLIKTRGQQVTLRCSSQSGHNTVSWYQQALGQGPQFIFQYYREEENGRGNFPPRFSGLQFPNYSSELNVNALELDDSALYLCASSLGTADTQYFGPGTRLTVL.

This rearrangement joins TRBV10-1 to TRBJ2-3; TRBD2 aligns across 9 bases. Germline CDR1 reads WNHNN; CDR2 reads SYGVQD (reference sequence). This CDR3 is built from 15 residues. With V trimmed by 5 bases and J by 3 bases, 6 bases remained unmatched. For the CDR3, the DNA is TGCGCCAGCAGTCCGACTAGCGGTTCTACAGATACGCAGTATTTT. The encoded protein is CASSPTSGSTDTQYF.

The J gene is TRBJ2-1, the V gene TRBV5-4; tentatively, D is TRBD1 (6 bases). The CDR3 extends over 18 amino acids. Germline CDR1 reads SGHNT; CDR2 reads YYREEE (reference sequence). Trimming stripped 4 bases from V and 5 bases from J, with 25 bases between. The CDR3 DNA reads TGTGCCAGCAGCGATGGGGGCAGCTTTGGCTATTTGGACAATGAGCAGTTCTTC. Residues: CASSDGGSFGYLDNEQFF.

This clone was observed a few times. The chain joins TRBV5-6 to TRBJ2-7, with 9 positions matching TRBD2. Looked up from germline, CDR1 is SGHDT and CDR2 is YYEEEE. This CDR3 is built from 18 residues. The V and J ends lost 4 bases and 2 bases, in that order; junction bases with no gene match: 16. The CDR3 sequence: CASSPTKTGTSITYEQYF. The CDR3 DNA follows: TGTGCCAGCAGCCCCACAAAAACCGGGACTAGCATTACCTACGAGCAGTACTTC.

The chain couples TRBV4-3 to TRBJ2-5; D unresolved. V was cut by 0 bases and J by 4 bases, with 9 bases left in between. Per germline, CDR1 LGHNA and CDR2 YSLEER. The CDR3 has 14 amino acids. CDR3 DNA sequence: TGCGCCAGCAGCCAAGATGCAGGTTCAGAGACCCAGTACTTC. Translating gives CASSQDAGSETQYF.

CDR3 loop: CASSLGQDRDNEQFF. DNA of the CDR3: TGTGCCAGCAGCTTAGGGCAGGACAGGGACAATGAGCAGTTCTTC. The genes are TRBV11-3 and TRBJ2-1, with 8 bases identical to TRBD1. The CDR3 is 15 residues long. Germline CDR1 and CDR2: SGHNT and YENEEA. The V segment lost 1 base and the J segment 5 bases; nucleotides outside the gene matches: 4.

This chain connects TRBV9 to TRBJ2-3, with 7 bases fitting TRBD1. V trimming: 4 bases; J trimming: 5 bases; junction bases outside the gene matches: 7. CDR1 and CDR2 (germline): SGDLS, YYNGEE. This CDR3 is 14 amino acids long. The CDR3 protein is CASSPRQGEDTQYF. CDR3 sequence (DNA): TGTGCCAGCAGCCCCCGACAGGGTGAAGATACGCAGTATTTT.

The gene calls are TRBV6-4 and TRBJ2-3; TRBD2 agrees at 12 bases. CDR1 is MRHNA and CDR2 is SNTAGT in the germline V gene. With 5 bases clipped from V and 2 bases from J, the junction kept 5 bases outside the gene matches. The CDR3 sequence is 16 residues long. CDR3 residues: CASSLGLAGPTDTQYF. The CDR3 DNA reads TGTGCCAGCAGTCTTGGACTAGCGGGGCCCACAGATACGCAGTATTTT.

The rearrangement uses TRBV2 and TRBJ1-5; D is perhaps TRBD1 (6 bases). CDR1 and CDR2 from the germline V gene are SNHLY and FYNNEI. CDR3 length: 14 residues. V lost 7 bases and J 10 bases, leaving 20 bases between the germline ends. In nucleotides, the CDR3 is TGTGCCAGCATGGCAGGGGTAGGAGTGGGTCCCCAGCATTTT. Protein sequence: CASMAGVGVGPQHF.

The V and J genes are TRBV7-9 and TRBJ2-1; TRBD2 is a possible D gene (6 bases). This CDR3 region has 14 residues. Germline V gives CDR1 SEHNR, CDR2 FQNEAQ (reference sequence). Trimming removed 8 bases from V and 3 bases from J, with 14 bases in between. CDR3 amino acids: CASATLADYNEQFF. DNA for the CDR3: TGTGCCAGCGCGACCTTAGCGGACTACAATGAGCAGTTCTTC.

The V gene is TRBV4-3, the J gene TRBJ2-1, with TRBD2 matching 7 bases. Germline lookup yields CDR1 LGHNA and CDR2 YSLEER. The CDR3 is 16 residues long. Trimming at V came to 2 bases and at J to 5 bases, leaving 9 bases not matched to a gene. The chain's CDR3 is CASSQHGGVGHNEQFF. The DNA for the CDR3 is TGCGCCAGCAGCCAACATGGGGGGGTAGGGCACAATGAGCAGTTCTTC.

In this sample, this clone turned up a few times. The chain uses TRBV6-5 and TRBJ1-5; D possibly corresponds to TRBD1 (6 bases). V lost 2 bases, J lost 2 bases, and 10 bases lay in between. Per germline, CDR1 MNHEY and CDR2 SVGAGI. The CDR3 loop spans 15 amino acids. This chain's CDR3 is CASSYAGVGNQPQHF. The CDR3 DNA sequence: TGTGCCAGCAGTTACGCAGGGGTGGGCAATCAGCCCCAGCATTTT.

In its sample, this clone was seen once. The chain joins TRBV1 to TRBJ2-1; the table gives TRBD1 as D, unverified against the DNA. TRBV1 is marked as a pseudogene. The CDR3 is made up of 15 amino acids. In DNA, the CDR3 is TGCACCAGCAGTACGCGTGACAGGGGGCGCGGTGAGCAGTTCTTC. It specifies CTSSTRDRGRGEQFF.

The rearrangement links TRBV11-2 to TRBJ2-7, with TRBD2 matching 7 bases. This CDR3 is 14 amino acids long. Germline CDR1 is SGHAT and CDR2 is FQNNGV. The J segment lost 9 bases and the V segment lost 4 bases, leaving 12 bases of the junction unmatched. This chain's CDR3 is CASSSVSGGSGQYV. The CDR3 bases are TGTGCCAGCAGCTCCGTGTCGGGGGGTTCGGGGCAGTACGTC.

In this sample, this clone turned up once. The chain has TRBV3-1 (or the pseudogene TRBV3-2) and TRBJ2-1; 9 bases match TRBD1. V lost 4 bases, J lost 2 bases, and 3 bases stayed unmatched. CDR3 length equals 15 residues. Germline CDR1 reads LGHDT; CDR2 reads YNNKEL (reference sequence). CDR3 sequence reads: CASSLTGGTYNEQFF. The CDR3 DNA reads TGTGCCAGCAGCCTTACAGGGGGCACCTACAATGAGCAGTTCTTC.

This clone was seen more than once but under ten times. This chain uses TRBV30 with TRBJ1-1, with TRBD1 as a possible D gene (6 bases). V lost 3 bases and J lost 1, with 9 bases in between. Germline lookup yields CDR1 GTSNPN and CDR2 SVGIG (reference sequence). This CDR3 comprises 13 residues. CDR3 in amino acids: CAWRQGPNTEAFF. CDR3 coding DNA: TGTGCCTGGAGACAGGGACCGAACACTGAAGCTTTCTTT.

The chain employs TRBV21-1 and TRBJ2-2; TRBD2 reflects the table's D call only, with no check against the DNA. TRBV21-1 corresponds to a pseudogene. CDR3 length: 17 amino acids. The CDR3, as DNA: TGTGCCAGCAGGGAAAGGGAGCCGCTAACGACAAGGAAGGAGCTGTTTTTT. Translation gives CASREREPLTTRKELFF.

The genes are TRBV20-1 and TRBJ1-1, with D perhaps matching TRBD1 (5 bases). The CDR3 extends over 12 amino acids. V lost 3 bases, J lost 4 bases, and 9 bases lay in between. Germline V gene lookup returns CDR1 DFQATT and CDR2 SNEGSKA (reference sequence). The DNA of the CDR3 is TGCAGTGCTAGTCCAGGGTCCACTGAAGCTTTCTTT. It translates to CSASPGSTEAFF.

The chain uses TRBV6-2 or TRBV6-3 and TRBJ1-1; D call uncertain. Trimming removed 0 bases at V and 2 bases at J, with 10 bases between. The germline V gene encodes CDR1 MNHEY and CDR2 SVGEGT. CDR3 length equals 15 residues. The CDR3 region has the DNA TGTGCCAGCAGTTACTCCCCAGGATCTAACACTGAAGCTTTCTTT. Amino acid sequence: CASSYSPGSNTEAFF.

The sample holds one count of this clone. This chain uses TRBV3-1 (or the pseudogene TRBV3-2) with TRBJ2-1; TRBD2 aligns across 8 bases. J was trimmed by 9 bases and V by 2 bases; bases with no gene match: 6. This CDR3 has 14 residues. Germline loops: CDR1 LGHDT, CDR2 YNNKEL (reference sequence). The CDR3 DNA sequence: TGTGCCAGCAGCCAAAGCGGGGGTGGCAGTGAGCAGTTCTTC. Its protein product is CASSQSGGGSEQFF.

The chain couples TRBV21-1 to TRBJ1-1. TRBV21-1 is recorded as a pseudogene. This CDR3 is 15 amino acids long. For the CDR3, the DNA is TGTGCCAGCAGCAAGGAAAGGGGAGGGAACACTGAAGCTTTCTTT. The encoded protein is CASSKERGGNTEAFF.